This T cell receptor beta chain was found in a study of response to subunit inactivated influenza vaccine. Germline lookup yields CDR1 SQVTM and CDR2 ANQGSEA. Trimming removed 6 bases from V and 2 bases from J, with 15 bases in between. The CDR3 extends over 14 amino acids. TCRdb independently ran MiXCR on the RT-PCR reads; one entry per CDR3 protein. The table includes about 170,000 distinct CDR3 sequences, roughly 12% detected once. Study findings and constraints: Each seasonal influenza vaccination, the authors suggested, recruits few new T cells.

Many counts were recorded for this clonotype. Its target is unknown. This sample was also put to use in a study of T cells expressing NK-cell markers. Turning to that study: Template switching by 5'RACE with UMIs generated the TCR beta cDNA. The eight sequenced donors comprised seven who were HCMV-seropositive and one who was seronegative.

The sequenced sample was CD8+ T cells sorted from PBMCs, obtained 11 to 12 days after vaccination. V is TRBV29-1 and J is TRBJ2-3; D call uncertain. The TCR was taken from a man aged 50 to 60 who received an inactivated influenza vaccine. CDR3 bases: TGCAGCGTCCTGCAGGCTTCCTCCACAGATACGCAGTATTTT. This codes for CSVLQASSTDTQYF.